This TCR beta chain derives from a study of blood T cell repertoires in COVID-19. Study details: Donors in the United States, Italy and Spain gave samples during acute or convalescent COVID-19. T cells, B-cell-depleted T cells, or PBMCs provided the cDNA or gDNA that served as material.

Original processing methods: Amplification from reference gene primers served as the basis for estimated nucleated cell counts. The data were produced by immunoSEQ multiplex PCR, yet TCRdb's version contains in-frame clones alone and is incomplete. The DNA gave D and trimming, while V, J and clone size come from that table. The table has around 31,000 clones, 89% seen once. The CDR3 contains 15 residues. V was clipped by 4 bases and J by 8 bases, with 21 bases between them. Germline CDR1 reads SGHNT; CDR2 reads YYREEE (reference sequence). Sequencing was done on a sample of peripheral blood. The chain employs TRBV5-4 and TRBJ1-2; tentatively, D is TRBD1 (5 bases). The origin of this receptor is a middle-aged woman with active or convalescent COVID-19. The CDR3 is CASSPGGGTVEGYTF. As DNA, the CDR3 is TGTGCCAGCAGCCCAGGCGGGGGGACTGTGGAGGGCTACACCTTC.